Sequencing of this T cell receptor beta chain was carried out in a study of CD8 T cells in ankylosing spondylitis. Study findings and constraints: There were earlier reports of some motif variants in reactive arthritis synovial fluid and blood. Disease-linked clones had a CD8+ phenotype and relatively low frequency in peripheral blood. Seemingly characteristic of ankylosing spondylitis blood was a TCR beta motif consisting of 7 or 8 highly homologous variants. Researchers reportedly found disease-linked clones significantly enriched in matched ankylosing spondylitis synovial fluid.

Remarks on this clonotype: Its antigen is not known.

The CDR3 consists of 17 residues. Germline values: CDR1 SEHNR, CDR2 FQNEAQ (reference sequence). V was cut by 5 bases and J by 6 bases, with 24 bases left in between. Quantitative 5'-RACE with molecular barcodes was used to make the TCR beta libraries. TCRdb re-analysed the 5' RACE reads in MiXCR, keeping a single row per CDR3 protein. The table shows fewer than 750,000 distinct CDR3 sequences, with about 20% occurring only once. This receptor was obtained from a male donor with ankylosing spondylitis. Sequenced input: blood, either unsorted or a sorted T cell fraction (not recorded which). This chain joins TRBV7-9 and TRBJ2-3; D perhaps matches TRBD2 (6 bases). The CDR3 protein is CASSPLWRDWPTDTQYF. CDR3 bases: TGTGCCAGCAGCCCCCTTTGGCGGGACTGGCCAACTGATACGCAGTATTTT.